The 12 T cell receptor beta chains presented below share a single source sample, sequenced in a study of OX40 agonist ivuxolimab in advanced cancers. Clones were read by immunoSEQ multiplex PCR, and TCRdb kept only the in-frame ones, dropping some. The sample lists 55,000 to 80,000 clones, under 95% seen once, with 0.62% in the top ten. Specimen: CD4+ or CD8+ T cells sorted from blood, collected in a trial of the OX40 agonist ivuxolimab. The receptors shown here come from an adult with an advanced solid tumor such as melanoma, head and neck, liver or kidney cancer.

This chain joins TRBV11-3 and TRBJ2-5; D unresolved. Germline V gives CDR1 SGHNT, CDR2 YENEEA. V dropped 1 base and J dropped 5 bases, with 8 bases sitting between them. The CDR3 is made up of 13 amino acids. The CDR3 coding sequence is TGTGCCAGCAGCTTAGTAATTCGGGAGACCCAGTACTTC. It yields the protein CASSLVIRETQYF.

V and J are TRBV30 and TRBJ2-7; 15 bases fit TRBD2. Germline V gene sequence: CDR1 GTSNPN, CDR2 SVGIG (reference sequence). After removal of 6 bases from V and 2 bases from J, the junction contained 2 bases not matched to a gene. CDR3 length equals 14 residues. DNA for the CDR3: TGTGCCTGCAGGACTAGCGGGGGGGCCTACGAGCAGTACTTC. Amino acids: CACRTSGGAYEQYF.

This CDR3 is CASSEISGRGAENTIYF. As DNA, the CDR3 is TGTGCCAGCAGTGAAATCAGTGGCAGAGGGGCTGAAAACACCATATATTTT. The chain combines TRBV2 with TRBJ1-3; the D gene is possibly TRBD1 (5 bases). V was shortened by 2 bases and J by 6 bases, with 20 bases between the two germline ends. Germline values: CDR1 SNHLY, CDR2 FYNNEI. The CDR3 contains 17 residues.

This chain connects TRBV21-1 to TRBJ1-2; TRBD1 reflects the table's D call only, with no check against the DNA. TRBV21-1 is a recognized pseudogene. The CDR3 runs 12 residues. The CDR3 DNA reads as TGTGCCAGCAGAGGGGCGAACTATGGCTACACCTTC. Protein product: CASRGANYGYTF.

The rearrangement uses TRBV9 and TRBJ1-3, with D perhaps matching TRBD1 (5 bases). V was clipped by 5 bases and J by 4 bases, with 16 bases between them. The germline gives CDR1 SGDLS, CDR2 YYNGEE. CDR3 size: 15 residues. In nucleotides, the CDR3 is TGTGCCAGCAGTCGTAACGGGGCCCCCGGAAACACCATATATTTT. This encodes CASSRNGAPGNTIYF.

The CDR3 nucleotides are TGTGCCAGCTCACCTCCAGGGGTAGCCTCTGGAAACACCATATATTTT. It specifies CASSPPGVASGNTIYF. The chain carries TRBV18 and TRBJ1-3; TRBD1 is a possible D gene (6 bases). With 3 bases removed from V and 0 bases from J, the gap between germline ends came to 12 bases. CDR1 KGHSH and CDR2 LQKENI come from the germline V gene. The CDR3 extends over 16 amino acids. The variable domain in full, completed from reference TRBV18 and TRBJ1-3, reads NAGVMQNPRHLVRRRGQEARLRCSPMKGHSHVYWYRQLPEEGLKFMVYLQKENIIDESGMPKERFSAEFPKEGPSILRIQQVVRGDSAAYFCASSPPGVASGNTIYFGEGSWLTVV.

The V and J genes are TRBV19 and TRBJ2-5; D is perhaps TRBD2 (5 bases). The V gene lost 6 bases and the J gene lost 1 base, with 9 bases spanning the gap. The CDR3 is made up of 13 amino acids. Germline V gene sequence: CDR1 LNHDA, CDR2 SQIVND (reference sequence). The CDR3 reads CASSPGSQETQYF. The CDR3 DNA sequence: TGTGCCAGTAGCCCGGGAAGCCAAGAGACCCAGTACTTC. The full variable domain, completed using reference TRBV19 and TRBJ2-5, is DGGITQSPKYLFRKEGQNVTLSCEQNLNHDAMYWYRQDPGQGLRLIYYSQIVNDFQKGDIAEGYSVSREKKESFPLTVTSAQKNPTAFYLCASSPGSQETQYFGPGTRLLVL.

CDR3 residues: CASSPLQGRYYGYTF. CDR3 nucleotides: TGTGCCAGCTCACCTCTACAGGGGCGGTACTATGGCTACACCTTC. The V and J genes are TRBV18 and TRBJ1-2; 7 positions agree with TRBD1. CDR3 length: 15 residues. From germline, CDR1 is KGHSH and CDR2 LQKENI. The trim removed 3 bases at V and 3 bases at J, leaving 7 bases unmatched. Based on the CDR3 plus reference TRBV18 and TRBJ1-2, the full variable domain is NAGVMQNPRHLVRRRGQEARLRCSPMKGHSHVYWYRQLPEEGLKFMVYLQKENIIDESGMPKERFSAEFPKEGPSILRIQQVVRGDSAAYFCASSPLQGRYYGYTFGSGTRLTVV.

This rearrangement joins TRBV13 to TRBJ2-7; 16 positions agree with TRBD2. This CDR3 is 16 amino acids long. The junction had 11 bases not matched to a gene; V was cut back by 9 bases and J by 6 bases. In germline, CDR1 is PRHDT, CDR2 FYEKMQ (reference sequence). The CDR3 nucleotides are TGTGCCAGGAGAGTGGGACTAGCGGGAGGGCGCTGCGAGCAGTACTTC. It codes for CARRVGLAGGRCEQYF.

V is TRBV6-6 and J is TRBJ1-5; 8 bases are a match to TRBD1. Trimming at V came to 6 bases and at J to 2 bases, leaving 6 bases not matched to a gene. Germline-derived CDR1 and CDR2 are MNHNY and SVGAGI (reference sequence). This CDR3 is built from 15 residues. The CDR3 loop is CASRPDRAGNQPQHF. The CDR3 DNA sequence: TGTGCCAGCAGACCGGACAGGGCCGGCAATCAGCCCCAGCATTTT.

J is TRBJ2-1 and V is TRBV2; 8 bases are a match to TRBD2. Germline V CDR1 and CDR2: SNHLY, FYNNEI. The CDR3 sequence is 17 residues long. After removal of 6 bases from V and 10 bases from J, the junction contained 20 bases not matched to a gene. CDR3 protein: CASSWGRSAGEVKEQFF. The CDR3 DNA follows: TGTGCCAGCAGCTGGGGGAGATCAGCGGGAGAAGTAAAGGAGCAGTTCTTC.

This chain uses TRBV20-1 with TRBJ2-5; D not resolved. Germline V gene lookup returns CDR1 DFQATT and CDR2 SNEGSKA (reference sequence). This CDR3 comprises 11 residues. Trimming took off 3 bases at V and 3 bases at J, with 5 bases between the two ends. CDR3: CSARDKETQYF. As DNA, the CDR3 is TGCAGTGCTAGGGATAAAGAGACCCAGTACTTC.